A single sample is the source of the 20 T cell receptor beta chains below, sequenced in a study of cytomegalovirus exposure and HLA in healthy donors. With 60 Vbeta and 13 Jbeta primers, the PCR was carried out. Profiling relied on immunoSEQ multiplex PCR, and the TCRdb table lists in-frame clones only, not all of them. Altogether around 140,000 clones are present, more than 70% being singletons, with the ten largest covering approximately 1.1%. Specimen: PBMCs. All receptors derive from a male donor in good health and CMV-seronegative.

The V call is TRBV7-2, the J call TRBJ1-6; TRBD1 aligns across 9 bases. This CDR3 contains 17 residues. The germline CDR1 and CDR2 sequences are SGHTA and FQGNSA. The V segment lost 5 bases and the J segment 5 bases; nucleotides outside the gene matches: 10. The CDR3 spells CASSTRDRDPNNSPLHF. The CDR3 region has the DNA TGTGCCAGCAGCACCCGGGACAGGGATCCTAATAATTCACCCCTCCACTTT.

The CDR3 DNA sequence: TGTGCCAGCAGCCTCCCCCGGGGATACAATGAGCAGTTCTTC. Residues: CASSLPRGYNEQFF. The chain couples TRBV7-2 to TRBJ2-1; weak D call: TRBD2 (5 bases). The CDR3 spans 14 residues. Germline V gives CDR1 SGHTA, CDR2 FQGNSA. Deletions cut 5 bases from V and 4 bases from J, with 12 bases between.

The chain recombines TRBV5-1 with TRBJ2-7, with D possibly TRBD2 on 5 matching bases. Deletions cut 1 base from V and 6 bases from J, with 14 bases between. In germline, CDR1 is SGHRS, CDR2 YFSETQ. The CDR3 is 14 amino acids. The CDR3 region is CASSLSPTSPEQYF. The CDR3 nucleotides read TGCGCCAGCAGCTTGTCCCCCACTAGTCCCGAGCAGTACTTC.

The CDR3 is CASSHLVGGGRSYEQYF. CDR3 sequence (DNA): TGCGCCAGCAGCCATCTTGTTGGGGGGGGCCGCTCCTACGAGCAGTACTTC. The J gene is TRBJ2-5, the V gene TRBV4-1; the D gene is possibly TRBD2 (7 bases). The J call is doubtful: the DNA matches TRBJ2-7 better. There are 17 residues in the CDR3. From germline, CDR1 is MGHRA and CDR2 YSYEKL.

The CDR3: CASSPPARREQYF. The CDR3 DNA is TGTGCCAGCAGCCCCCCAGCGCGGCGCGAGCAGTACTTC. The rearrangement joins TRBV4-2 to TRBJ2-7; D uncertain. This CDR3 region has 13 residues. Trimming shortened V by 4 bases and J by 6 bases, and 13 bases separated the two germline ends. Per the germline V gene, CDR1 is LGHNA and CDR2 is YNFKEQ.

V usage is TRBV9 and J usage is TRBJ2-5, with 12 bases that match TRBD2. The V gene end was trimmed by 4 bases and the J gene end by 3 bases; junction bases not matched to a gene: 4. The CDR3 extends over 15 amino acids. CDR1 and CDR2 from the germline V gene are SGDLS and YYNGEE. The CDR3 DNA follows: TGTGCCAGCAGCCTTTGGACTAGCGGGGAAGAGACCCAGTACTTC. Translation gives CASSLWTSGEETQYF. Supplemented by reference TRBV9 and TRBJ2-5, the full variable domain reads DSGVTQTPKHLITATGQRVTLRCSPRSGDLSVYWYQQSLDQGLQFLIQYYNGEERAKGNILERFSAQQFPDLHSELNLSSLELGDSALYFCASSLWTSGEETQYFGPGTRLLVL.

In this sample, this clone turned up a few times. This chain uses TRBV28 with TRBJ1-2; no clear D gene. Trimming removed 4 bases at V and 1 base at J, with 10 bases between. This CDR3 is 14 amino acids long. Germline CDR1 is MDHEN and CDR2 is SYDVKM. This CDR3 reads CASSYLGNNYGYTF. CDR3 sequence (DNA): TGTGCCAGCAGTTATCTAGGAAATAACTATGGCTACACCTTC.

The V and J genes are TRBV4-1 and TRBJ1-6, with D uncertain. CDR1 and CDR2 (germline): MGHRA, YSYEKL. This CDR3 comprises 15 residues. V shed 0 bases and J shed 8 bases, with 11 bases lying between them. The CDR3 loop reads CASSQEPHRDSPLHF. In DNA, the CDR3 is TGCGCCAGCAGCCAAGAACCTCACCGAGATTCACCCCTCCACTTT.

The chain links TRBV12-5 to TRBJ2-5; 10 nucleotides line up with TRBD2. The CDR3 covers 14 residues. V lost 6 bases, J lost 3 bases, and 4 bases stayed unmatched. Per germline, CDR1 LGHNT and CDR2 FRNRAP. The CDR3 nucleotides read TGTGCTAGTGGGTTAGCGGGGGGTAAAGAGACCCAGTACTTC. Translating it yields CASGLAGGKETQYF.

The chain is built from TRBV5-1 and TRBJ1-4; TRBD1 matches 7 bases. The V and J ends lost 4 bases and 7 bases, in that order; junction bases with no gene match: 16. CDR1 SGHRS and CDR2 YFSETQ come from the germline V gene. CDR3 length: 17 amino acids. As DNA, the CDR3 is TGCGCCAGCAGCCCTTACATAACAGGGGCTGCTCTTGAAAAACTGTTTTTT. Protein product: CASSPYITGAALEKLFF.

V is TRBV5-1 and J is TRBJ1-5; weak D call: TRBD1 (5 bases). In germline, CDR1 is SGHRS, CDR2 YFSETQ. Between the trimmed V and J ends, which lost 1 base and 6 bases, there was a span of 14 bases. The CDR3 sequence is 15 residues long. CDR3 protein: CASSLWGGGGQPQHF. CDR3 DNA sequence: TGCGCCAGCAGCTTGTGGGGCGGCGGGGGTCAGCCCCAGCATTTT.

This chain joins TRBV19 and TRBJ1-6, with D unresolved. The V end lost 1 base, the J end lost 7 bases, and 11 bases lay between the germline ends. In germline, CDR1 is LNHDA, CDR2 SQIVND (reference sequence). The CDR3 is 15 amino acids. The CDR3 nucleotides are TGTGCCAGTAGTATAGTTAAAGGCGGGAATTCACCCCTCCACTTT. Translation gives CASSIVKGGNSPLHF.

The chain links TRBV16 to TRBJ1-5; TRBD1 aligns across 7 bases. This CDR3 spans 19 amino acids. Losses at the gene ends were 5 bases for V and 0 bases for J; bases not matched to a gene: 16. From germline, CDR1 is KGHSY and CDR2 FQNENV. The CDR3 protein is CASSETWWDSQNSNQPQHF. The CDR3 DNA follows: TGTGCCAGCAGCGAAACCTGGTGGGACAGTCAAAATAGCAATCAGCCCCAGCATTTT. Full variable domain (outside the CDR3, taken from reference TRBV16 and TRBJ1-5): GEEVAQTPKHLVRGEGQKAKLYCAPIKGHSYVFWYQQVLKNEFKFLISFQNENVFDETGMPKERFSAKCLPNSPCSLEIQATKLEDSAVYFCASSETWWDSQNSNQPQHFGDGTRLSIL.

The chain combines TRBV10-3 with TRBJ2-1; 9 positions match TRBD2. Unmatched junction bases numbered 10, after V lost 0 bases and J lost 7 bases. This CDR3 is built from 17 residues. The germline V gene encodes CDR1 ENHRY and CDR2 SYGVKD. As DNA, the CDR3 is TGTGCCATCAGTGAGTCCTCTCCAGCGGGGGGAGGTAATGAGCAGTTCTTC. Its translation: CAISESSPAGGGNEQFF.

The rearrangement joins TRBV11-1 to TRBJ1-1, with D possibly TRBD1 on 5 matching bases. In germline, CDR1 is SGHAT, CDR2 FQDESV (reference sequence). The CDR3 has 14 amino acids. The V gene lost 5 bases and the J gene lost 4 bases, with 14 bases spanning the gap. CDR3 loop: CASSLLRQSTEAFF. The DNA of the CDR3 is TGTGCCAGCAGCCTTCTTCGACAGAGCACTGAAGCTTTCTTT.

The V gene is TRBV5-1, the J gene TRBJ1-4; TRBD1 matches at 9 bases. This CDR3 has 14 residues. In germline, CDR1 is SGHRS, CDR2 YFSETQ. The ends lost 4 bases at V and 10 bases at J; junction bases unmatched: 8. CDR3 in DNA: TGCGCCAGCAGCATGGACAGGGGAAACGGAAAACTGTTTTTT. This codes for CASSMDRGNGKLFF.

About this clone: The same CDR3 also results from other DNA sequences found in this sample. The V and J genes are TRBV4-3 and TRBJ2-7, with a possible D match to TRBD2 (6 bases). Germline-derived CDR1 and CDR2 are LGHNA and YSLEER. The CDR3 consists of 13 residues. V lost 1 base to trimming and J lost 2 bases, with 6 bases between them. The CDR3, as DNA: TGCGCCAGCAGCCAAGGGAGGGCCTACGAGCAGTACTTC. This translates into CASSQGRAYEQYF.

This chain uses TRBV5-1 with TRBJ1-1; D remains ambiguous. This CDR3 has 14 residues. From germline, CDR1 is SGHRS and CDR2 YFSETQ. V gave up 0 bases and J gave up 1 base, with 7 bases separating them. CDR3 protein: CASSLGHPNTEAFF. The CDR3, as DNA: TGCGCCAGCAGCTTGGGACATCCGAACACTGAAGCTTTCTTT. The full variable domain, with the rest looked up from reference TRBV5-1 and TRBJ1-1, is KAGVTQTPRYLIKTRGQQVTLSCSPISGHRSVSWYQQTPGQGLQFLFEYFSETQRNKGNFPGRFSGRQFSNSRSEMNVSTLELGDSALYLCASSLGHPNTEAFFGQGTRLTVV.

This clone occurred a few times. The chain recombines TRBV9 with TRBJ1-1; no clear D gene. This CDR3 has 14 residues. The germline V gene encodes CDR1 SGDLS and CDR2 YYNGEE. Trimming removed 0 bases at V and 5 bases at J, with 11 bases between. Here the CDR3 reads CASSVEERKTEAFF. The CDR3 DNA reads TGTGCCAGCAGCGTAGAGGAGAGAAAGACTGAAGCTTTCTTT.

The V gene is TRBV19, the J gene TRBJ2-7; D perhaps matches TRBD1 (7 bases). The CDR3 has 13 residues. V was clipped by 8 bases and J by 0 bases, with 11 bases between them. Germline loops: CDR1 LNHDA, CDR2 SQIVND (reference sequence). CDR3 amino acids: CASSGGNSYEQYF. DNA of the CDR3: TGTGCCAGTTCAGGGGGGAACTCCTACGAGCAGTACTTC.